The 32 T cell receptor beta chains below were found in one sample sequenced in a study of liver allograft versus peripheral blood T cells. Study as a whole: Recipients' peripheral blood served as the comparator for T cell receptor repertoires in transplanted livers.

TCRdb re-called the reads through MiXCR, storing one row per CDR3 protein. The sample holds some 590 distinct CDR3 sequences, around 21% seen once. These receptors were collected from a human patient who had a liver transplant. Some T cells may possibly be graft donor cells.

This clonotype is judged medium-sized. The rearrangement joins TRBV28 to TRBJ1-5, with D perhaps TRBD1 (5 bases). Germline V CDR1 and CDR2: MDHEN, SYDVKM. V gave up 2 bases and J gave up 7 bases, with 15 bases separating them. The CDR3 sequence is 15 residues long. The CDR3 protein is CASSLRSGRGQPQHF. The CDR3 DNA reads as TGTGCCAGCAGTTTAAGATCGGGGAGGGGACAGCCCCAGCATTTT.

In this sample, this clonotype is large (0.1 to 1%). V gene TRBV7-9 combines with J gene TRBJ1-2; TRBD1 is a possible D gene (6 bases). Germline loops: CDR1 SEHNR, CDR2 FQNEAQ (reference sequence). Deletions cut 7 bases from V and 8 bases from J, with 14 bases between. The CDR3 runs to 12 residues. The DNA of the CDR3 is TGTGCCAGCACCTCGGGGGCCTTGGGCTACACCTTC. Translation: CASTSGALGYTF.

Sample share makes this clonotype medium-sized. V usage is TRBV5-1 and J usage is TRBJ1-4; a possible D gene is TRBD1 (5 bases). CDR1 is SGHRS and CDR2 is YFSETQ in the germline V gene. Trimming removed 4 bases from V and 3 bases from J, with 10 bases in between. The CDR3 runs 14 residues. CDR3 loop: CASSPGTANEKLFF. The CDR3 DNA sequence: TGCGCCAGCAGCCCCGGGACGGCTAATGAAAAACTGTTTTTT. Full variable domain (rest looked up from reference TRBV5-1 and TRBJ1-4): KAGVTQTPRYLIKTRGQQVTLSCSPISGHRSVSWYQQTPGQGLQFLFEYFSETQRNKGNFPGRFSGRQFSNSRSEMNVSTLELGDSALYLCASSPGTANEKLFFGSGTQLSVL.

Relative to its sample, this clonotype is medium-sized. The V gene is TRBV5-4, the J gene TRBJ1-1; D is possibly TRBD1 (6 bases). Germline V gene sequence: CDR1 SGHNT, CDR2 YYREEE (reference sequence). V was shortened by 4 bases and J by 5 bases, with 18 bases between the two germline ends. The CDR3 contains 15 residues. In DNA form, the CDR3 reads TGTGCCAGCAGCCCTGATACAGGGCGGGTTACTGAAGCTTTCTTT. Encoded protein: CASSPDTGRVTEAFF.

By frequency in the sample, this clonotype is large (0.1 to 1%). The chain is built from TRBV15 and TRBJ2-7, with D perhaps TRBD2 (6 bases). Germline CDR1 is LNHNV and CDR2 is YYDKDF (reference sequence). The V gene lost 3 bases and the J gene lost 2 bases, with 11 bases spanning the gap. This CDR3 is 14 amino acids long. The CDR3 region is CATSRDGGTYEQYF. The CDR3 DNA is TGTGCCACCAGCAGGGATGGGGGGACCTACGAGCAGTACTTC.

The chain joins TRBV5-1 to TRBJ2-3; the D is unclear. This CDR3 is built from 15 residues. Trimming stripped 4 bases from V and 0 bases from J, with 12 bases between. Germline V lookup: CDR1 SGHRS, CDR2 YFSETQ. The DNA for the CDR3 is TGCGCCAGCAGCCCCAGCGCGCCTAGCACAGATACGCAGTATTTT. This sequence encodes CASSPSAPSTDTQYF.

In its sample, this clonotype is medium-sized (0.01 to 0.1%). The chain couples TRBV5-4 to TRBJ2-1, with 11 bases fitting TRBD2. J gave up 2 bases and V 6 bases, and 7 bases lay outside the gene matches. The CDR3 runs 16 residues. The germline gives CDR1 SGHNT, CDR2 YYREEE (reference sequence). The CDR3 nucleotides are TGTGCCAGCAACCCGACTAGCGGGGAAGCCTACAATGAGCAGTTCTTC. Its protein product is CASNPTSGEAYNEQFF.

Comments on this clonotype: Since a much larger clone is just one base distant, this may be a read error. The chain recombines TRBV12-3 or TRBV12-4 with TRBJ2-7, with 7 nucleotides matching TRBD1. V shed 5 bases, J shed 0 bases, and the junction held 10 bases outside the gene matches. CDR3 length: 16 residues. CDR3 in amino acids: CASSRTGRDSSYEQYF. As DNA, the CDR3 is TGTGCCAGCAGTCGGACAGGCCGAGATAGCTCCTACGAGCAGTACTTC.

About this clonotype itself: A clone one base away is much larger, so this may be a read error. The CDR3: CAWSAQLGAYEQNF. CDR3 sequence (DNA): TGTGCCTGGTCTGCCCAGTTGGGCGCCTACGAGCAGAACTTC. This chain joins TRBV30 and TRBJ2-7; D gene unclear. This CDR3 contains 14 residues. Germline-derived CDR1 and CDR2 are GTSNPN and SVGIG (reference sequence).

By sample share, this clonotype is large. The chain employs TRBV10-3 and TRBJ1-6, with D unclear. The CDR3 consists of 14 residues. Between the trimmed V and J ends, which lost 7 bases and 5 bases, there was a span of 12 bases. CDR1 and CDR2 (germline): ENHRY, SYGVKD. The chain's CDR3 is CAITGGQDNSPLHF. DNA for the CDR3: TGTGCCATCACCGGCGGGCAGGATAATTCACCCCTCCACTTT.

This clonotype has just a few counts. The J gene is TRBJ2-3, the V gene TRBV7-3; 10 nucleotides line up with TRBD2. CDR1 and CDR2 (germline): SGHTA, FQGTGA. With V trimmed by 2 bases and J by 3 bases, 8 bases remained unmatched. This CDR3 has 17 residues. As DNA, the CDR3 is TGTGCCAGCAGCTTAGGGGGTAGCGGGGGGCCAACAGATACGCAGTATTTT. Its translation is CASSLGGSGGPTDTQYF.

This clonotype is medium-sized by share. The rearrangement links TRBV5-4 to TRBJ2-2; 14 bases are shared with TRBD2. Germline V gene data show CDR1 as SGHNT and CDR2 as YYREEE (reference sequence). This CDR3 region has 18 residues. Losses at the gene ends were 3 bases for V and 3 bases for J; bases not matched to a gene: 7. As DNA, the CDR3 is TGTGCCAGCAGCTCCGGGGGACTAGCGGGAGTGTACACCGGGGAGCTGTTTTTT. It encodes CASSSGGLAGVYTGELFF.

Relative to its sample, this clonotype is medium-sized. Its ends do not fully match the called genes, so a read error is possible. This chain uses TRBV20-1 with TRBJ2-1, with D perhaps matching TRBD2 (5 bases). CDR1 DFQATT and CDR2 SNEGSKA come from the germline V gene (reference sequence). CDR3 length: 14 residues. CDR3: CSARAGIQHNEQFF. The CDR3 region has the DNA TGCAGTGCGAGAGCCGGGATTCAACACAATGAGCAGTTCTTC.

This clonotype counts as medium-sized. The chain uses TRBV12-3 or TRBV12-4 and TRBJ1-2, with no clear D. The CDR3 contains 14 residues. V was cut by 4 bases and J by 10 bases, with 19 bases left in between. For the CDR3, the DNA is TGTGCCAGCAGTTCCCGACGTGGTGGCGGGGACTACACCTTC. It is translated as CASSSRRGGGDYTF.

By its share, this clonotype is large. This chain links TRBV24-1 with TRBJ2-7; maybe TRBD2 (5 bases). V was cut by 9 bases and J by 2 bases, with 16 bases left in between. CDR1 is KGHDR, CDR2 SFDVKD, per germline. The CDR3 sequence is 14 residues long. Here the CDR3 reads CATVTGKPPYEQYF. In nucleotides, the CDR3 is TGTGCCACCGTTACGGGGAAACCCCCCTACGAGCAGTACTTC.

This chain connects TRBV6-1 to TRBJ2-3, with TRBD2 matching over 8 bases. Germline CDR1 MNHNS, CDR2 SASEGT. The CDR3 runs 16 residues. The junction had 11 bases not matched to a gene; V was cut back by 5 bases and J by 4 bases. The chain's CDR3 is CASSSLSGTVADTQYF. The DNA for the CDR3 is TGTGCCAGCAGTTCCCTTAGCGGGACGGTGGCAGATACGCAGTATTTT.

In this sample, this clonotype is large. This sequence joins TRBV29-1 and TRBJ1-1, with 9 bases that match TRBD1. The V and J ends lost 7 bases and 4 bases, in that order; junction bases with no gene match: 10. Germline V gene sequence: CDR1 SQVTM, CDR2 ANQGSEA. This CDR3 contains 14 residues. The CDR3 here is CSAKTQGQGTEAFF. CDR3 nucleotide sequence: TGCAGCGCCAAGACACAGGGACAGGGCACTGAAGCTTTCTTT.

By proportion, this clonotype is hyperexpanded (1% or more). This chain links TRBV10-3 with TRBJ1-1; tentative D call: TRBD1 (5 bases). CDR1 and CDR2 (germline): ENHRY, SYGVKD. Trimming removed 7 bases from V and 1 base from J, with 10 bases in between. The CDR3 spans 13 residues. The CDR3 nucleotides read TGTGCCATCATGGCAGGGTGGAACACTGAAGCTTTCTTT. Amino acids: CAIMAGWNTEAFF.

This clonotype is classed as medium-sized. This sequence joins TRBV20-1 and TRBJ1-1; TRBD1 aligns across 7 bases. The CDR3 extends over 13 amino acids. The ends lost 5 bases at V and 3 bases at J; junction bases unmatched: 6. CDR1 is DFQATT and CDR2 is SNEGSKA in the germline V gene (reference sequence). The DNA for the CDR3 is TGCAGTGCTTTAGCGGGACAGTACACTGAAGCTTTCTTT. Its translation: CSALAGQYTEAFF.

By frequency in the sample, this clonotype is medium-sized. This chain links TRBV25-1 with TRBJ2-7; 10 nucleotides match TRBD1. Looked up from germline, CDR1 is MGHDK and CDR2 is SYGVNS. CDR3 length: 13 amino acids. V lost 4 bases and J lost 6; bases outside the gene matches: 3. The CDR3 coding sequence is TGTGCCAGCAGTGTTGACAGGGGGCTCGAGCAGTACTTC. It yields the protein CASSVDRGLEQYF.

In this sample, this clonotype is medium-sized (0.01 to 0.1%). The J gene is TRBJ2-7, the V gene TRBV27, with 10 bases identical to TRBD1. CDR1 and CDR2 (germline): MNHEY, SMNVEV (reference sequence). This CDR3 is 12 amino acids long. The trim removed 6 bases at V and 6 bases at J, leaving 2 bases unmatched. Here the CDR3 reads CASRGDRGEQYF. DNA of the CDR3: TGTGCCAGCAGAGGGGACAGGGGCGAGCAGTACTTC.

In this sample, this clonotype is medium-sized. V and J are TRBV28 and TRBJ1-5, with 8 bases that match TRBD1. CDR1 is MDHEN and CDR2 is SYDVKM in the germline V gene. V dropped 6 bases and J dropped 3; count of bases not matched to a gene: 7. The CDR3 runs to 15 residues. CDR3 region: CASREGQGSNQPQHF. DNA for the CDR3: TGTGCCAGCAGGGAAGGACAGGGATCCAATCAGCCCCAGCATTTT.

By proportion, this clonotype is medium-sized. This sequence joins TRBV14 and TRBJ2-1; possibly TRBD1 or TRBD2 for D (6 bases each). Germline-derived CDR1 and CDR2 are SGHDN and FVKESK. The length of the CDR3 is 14 residues. Trimming stripped 4 bases from V and 8 bases from J, with 15 bases between. The CDR3 sequence: CASSPTEGGHEQFF. The CDR3, as DNA: TGTGCCAGCAGCCCCACAGAAGGGGGGCATGAGCAGTTCTTC.

This clonotype is labeled large (0.1 to 1%). The V call is TRBV9, the J call TRBJ1-1, with D uncertain. CDR1 SGDLS and CDR2 YYNGEE come from the germline V gene. Trimming took 2 bases from V and 2 from J, leaving 16 bases between them. The CDR3 runs 16 residues. This CDR3 is CASSVETPRGNTEAFF. For the CDR3, the DNA is TGTGCCAGCAGCGTTGAGACACCCCGGGGTAACACTGAAGCTTTCTTT.

J is TRBJ1-1 and V is TRBV19, with D perhaps matching TRBD1 (5 bases). Looked up from germline, CDR1 is LNHDA and CDR2 is SQIVND (reference sequence). This CDR3 spans 13 amino acids. Trimming took 7 bases from V and 4 from J, leaving 13 bases between them. The CDR3 nucleotides are TGTGCCAGTACCAGGCGAGGGGTCACTGAAGCTTTCTTT. Amino acids: CASTRRGVTEAFF. The full variable domain, in which reference TRBV19 and TRBJ1-1 provide the parts outside the CDR3, is DGGITQSPKYLFRKEGQNVTLSCEQNLNHDAMYWYRQDPGQGLRLIYYSQIVNDFQKGDIAEGYSVSREKKESFPLTVTSAQKNPTAFYLCASTRRGVTEAFFGQGTRLTVV.

This clonotype is large in the sample. The rearrangement links TRBV28 to TRBJ2-7; 7 positions agree with TRBD1. V shed 5 bases, J shed 7 bases, and the junction held 5 bases outside the gene matches. CDR3 length: 12 amino acids. The germline gives CDR1 MDHEN, CDR2 SYDVKM. CDR3 DNA: TGTGCCAGCAGTCCACAGGGGCGGGAGCAGTACTTC. Translating it yields CASSPQGREQYF. The whole variable domain, filled in from reference TRBV28 and TRBJ2-7, reads DVKVTQSSRYLVKRTGEKVFLECVQDMDHENMFWYRQDPGLGLRLIYFSYDVKMKEKGDIPEGYSVSREKKERFSLILESASTNQTSMYLCASSPQGREQYFGPGTRLTVT.

The chain links TRBV5-5 to TRBJ1-1; 9 positions agree with TRBD1. Looked up from germline, CDR1 is SGHKS and CDR2 is YYEKEE (reference sequence). The CDR3 runs to 17 residues. V was clipped by 4 bases and J by 0 bases; unmatched bases: 10. The CDR3 is CASSPTGGPTVNTEAFF. The CDR3 DNA reads as TGTGCCAGCAGCCCAACAGGGGGCCCTACCGTGAACACTGAAGCTTTCTTT.

V usage is TRBV20-1 and J usage is TRBJ2-2; TRBD2 matches at 8 bases. Germline-derived CDR1 and CDR2 are DFQATT and SNEGSKA (reference sequence). Trimming removed 0 bases from V and 8 bases from J; junction bases left unmatched: 8. The CDR3 sequence is 15 residues long. Written as DNA, the CDR3 is TGCAGTGCTAGAGATATTGCGGGAGGTCGGGGGGAGCTGTTTTTT. Amino acid sequence: CSARDIAGGRGELFF.

In this sample, this clonotype is medium-sized. This chain links TRBV30 with TRBJ2-7; D call uncertain. Trimming took off 5 bases at V and 2 bases at J, with 16 bases between the two ends. CDR3 length: 14 residues. Germline loops: CDR1 GTSNPN, CDR2 SVGIG (reference sequence). Written as DNA, the CDR3 is TGTGCCTGGTCTGCCCAGTTGGGCGCCTACGAGCAGTACTTC. Its translation is CAWSAQLGAYEQYF.

There are a few counts of this clonotype. The chain employs TRBV10-2 and TRBJ2-1; possible D gene TRBD1, 6 bases. V lost 6 bases to trimming and J lost 7 bases, with 7 bases between them. The CDR3 contains 11 residues. Germline V lookup: CDR1 WSHSY, CDR2 SAAADI. CDR3 sequence reads: CASRQGNEQFF. CDR3 bases: TGCGCCAGCAGACAGGGTAATGAGCAGTTCTTC.

This clonotype is labeled as medium-sized. The V gene is TRBV30, the J gene TRBJ1-3; 7 positions agree with TRBD1. This CDR3 comprises 12 residues. The trim removed 5 bases at V and 4 bases at J, leaving 2 bases unmatched. Per germline, CDR1 GTSNPN and CDR2 SVGIG (reference sequence). This CDR3 is CAWATGGNTIYF. The CDR3 nucleotides are TGTGCCTGGGCGACAGGGGGAAACACCATATATTTT.

This clonotype rates as medium-sized. This chain connects TRBV5-6 to TRBJ2-3; no firm D call. Germline V lookup: CDR1 SGHDT, CDR2 YYEEEE. The V end lost 1 base, the J end lost 0 bases, and 9 bases lay between the germline ends. The CDR3 is 15 residues long. The CDR3 DNA reads as TGTGCCAGCAGCTTGTCGGCCCGCAGCACAGATACGCAGTATTTT. Residues: CASSLSARSTDTQYF.